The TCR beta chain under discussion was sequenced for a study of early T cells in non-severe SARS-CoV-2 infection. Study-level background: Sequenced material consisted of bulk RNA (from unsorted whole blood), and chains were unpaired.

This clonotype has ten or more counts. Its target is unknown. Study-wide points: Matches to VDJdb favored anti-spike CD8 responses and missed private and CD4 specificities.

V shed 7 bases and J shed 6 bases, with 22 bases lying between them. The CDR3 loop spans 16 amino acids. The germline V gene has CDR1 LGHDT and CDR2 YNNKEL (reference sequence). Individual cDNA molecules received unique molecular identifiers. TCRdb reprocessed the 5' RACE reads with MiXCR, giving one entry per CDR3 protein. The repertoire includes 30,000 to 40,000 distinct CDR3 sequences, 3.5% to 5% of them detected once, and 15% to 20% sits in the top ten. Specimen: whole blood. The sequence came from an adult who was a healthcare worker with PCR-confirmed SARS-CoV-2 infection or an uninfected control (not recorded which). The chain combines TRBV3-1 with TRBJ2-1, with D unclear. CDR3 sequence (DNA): TGTGCCAGCATCGGACCTTCCGGGCCCCGATTCAATGAGCAGTTCTTC. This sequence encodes CASIGPSGPRFNEQFF.